Reported below is one T cell receptor beta chain. Its antigen is not identified. The entry originates in a study of beta chain features in type 1 diabetes. Study-wide findings and caveats: A greater similarity of naive, central memory and Treg TCRB repertoires was seen among patients than among healthy donors.

Expressed TCRB transcripts were sequenced, since all the RNA that had been isolated was reverse transcribed. The method was immunoSEQ multiplex PCR; TCRdb's version includes in-frame clones alone and lacks a portion of them. The sample shows about 900,000 clones, 17% of them seen only once. Material: naive CD4+ T cells from blood. The receptor was isolated from a woman aged 18 to 35 in good health.

This CDR3 reads CASSLSTGGETQYF. The CDR3, as DNA: TGTGCCAGCAGCTTAAGTACTGGGGGCGAGACCCAGTACTTC. The chain links TRBV7-6 to TRBJ2-5, with D maybe TRBD1 (6 bases). V gave up 2 bases and J gave up 5 bases, with 12 bases separating them. This CDR3 spans 14 amino acids. Germline-derived CDR1 and CDR2 are SGHVS and FNYEAQ.